The 3 T cell receptor beta chains reported below all come from one sample, sequenced in a study of blood T cell repertoires in COVID-19. TCRdb keeps only in-frame clones here, not all; method: immunoSEQ multiplex PCR. This table has 250,000 to 300,000 clones, about nine tenths appearing once. The sequenced sample was peripheral blood. The source of these receptors is a woman aged 45-65 years who had recovered from COVID-19.

V is TRBV7-3 and J is TRBJ2-6; TRBD2 might be the D (7 bases). Trimming left V 2 bases short and J 11 bases short, with 13 bases between. The CDR3 runs 14 residues. In germline, CDR1 is SGHTA, CDR2 FQGTGA. CDR3 sequence: CASSLSGGPDVLTF. The CDR3 DNA reads TGTGCCAGCAGCTTATCGGGGGGCCCGGACGTCCTGACTTTC.

This clone was found once. This chain joins TRBV24-1 and TRBJ1-5; tentatively, D is TRBD1 (5 bases). Trimming shortened V by 5 bases and J by 9 bases, and 16 bases separated the two germline ends. Per the germline V gene, CDR1 is KGHDR and CDR2 is SFDVKD. The CDR3 runs 14 residues. This CDR3 is CATSAGQGEWPQHF. In nucleotides, the CDR3 is TGTGCCACCAGTGCGGGCCAAGGGGAATGGCCCCAGCATTTT.

This clone came up once. The V and J genes are TRBV29-1 and TRBJ2-7; 7 bases map to TRBD2. This CDR3 contains 12 residues. Unmatched junction bases numbered 4, after V lost 6 bases and J lost 2 bases. CDR1 and CDR2 (germline): SQVTM, ANQGSEA. The CDR3 sequence is CSVASGAYEQYF. CDR3 coding DNA: TGCAGCGTGGCCAGCGGGGCCTACGAGCAGTACTTC.